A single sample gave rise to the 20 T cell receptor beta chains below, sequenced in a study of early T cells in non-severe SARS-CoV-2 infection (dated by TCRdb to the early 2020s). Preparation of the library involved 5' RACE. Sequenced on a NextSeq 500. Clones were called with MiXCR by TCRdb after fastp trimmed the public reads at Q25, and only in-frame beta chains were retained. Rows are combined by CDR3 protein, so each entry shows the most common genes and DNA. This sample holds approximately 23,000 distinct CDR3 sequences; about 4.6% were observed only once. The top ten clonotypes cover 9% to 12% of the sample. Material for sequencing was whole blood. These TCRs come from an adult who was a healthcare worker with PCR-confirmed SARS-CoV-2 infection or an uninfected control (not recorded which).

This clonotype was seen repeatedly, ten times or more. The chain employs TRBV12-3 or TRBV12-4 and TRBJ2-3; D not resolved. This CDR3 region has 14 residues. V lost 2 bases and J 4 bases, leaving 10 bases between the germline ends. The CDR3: CASSLSPRADTQYF. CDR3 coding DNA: TGTGCCAGCAGTTTATCGCCTAGGGCAGATACGCAGTATTTT.

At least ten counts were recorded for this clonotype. The CDR3 DNA follows: TGTGCCACCAGTTTCGGGCAAGAGACCCAGTACTTC. This translates into CATSFGQETQYF. The V call is TRBV24-1, the J call TRBJ2-5; D unclear. The V end lost 6 bases, the J end lost 2 bases, and 6 bases lay between the germline ends. This CDR3 comprises 12 residues. CDR1 is KGHDR and CDR2 is SFDVKD in the germline V gene.

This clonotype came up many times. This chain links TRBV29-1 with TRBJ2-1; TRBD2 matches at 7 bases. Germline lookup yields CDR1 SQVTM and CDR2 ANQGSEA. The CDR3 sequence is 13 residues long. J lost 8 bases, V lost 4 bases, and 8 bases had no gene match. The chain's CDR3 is CSVVRGGSYEQFF. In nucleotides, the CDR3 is TGCAGCGTTGTGAGGGGCGGGAGCTATGAGCAGTTCTTC.

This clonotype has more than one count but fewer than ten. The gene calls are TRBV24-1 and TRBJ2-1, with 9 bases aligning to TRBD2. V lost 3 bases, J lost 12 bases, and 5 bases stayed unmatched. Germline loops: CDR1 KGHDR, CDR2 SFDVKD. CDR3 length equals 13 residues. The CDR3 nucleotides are TGTGCCACCAGTGATGGACTAGCGATAGGGCAGTTCTTC. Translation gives CATSDGLAIGQFF.

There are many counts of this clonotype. The CDR3 DNA follows: TGTGCCAGCACCCTAAGGGCTAGCGGCTACAATGAGCAGTTCTTC. It translates to CASTLRASGYNEQFF. The V call is TRBV2, the J call TRBJ2-1, with 7 bases lining up with TRBD2. Germline trimming cut 7 bases from V and 3 bases from J; bases unmatched to any gene: 9. Germline V gives CDR1 SNHLY, CDR2 FYNNEI. The CDR3 runs to 15 residues.

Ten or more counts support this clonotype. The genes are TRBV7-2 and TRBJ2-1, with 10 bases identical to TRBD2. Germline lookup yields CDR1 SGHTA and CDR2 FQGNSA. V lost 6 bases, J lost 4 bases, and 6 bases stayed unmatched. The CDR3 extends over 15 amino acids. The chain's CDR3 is CASRTGTSAYNEQFF. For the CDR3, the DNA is TGTGCCAGCAGGACCGGGACTAGCGCATACAATGAGCAGTTCTTC. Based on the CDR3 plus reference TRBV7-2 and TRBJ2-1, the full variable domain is GAGVSQSPSNKVTEKGKDVELRCDPISGHTALYWYRQSLGQGLEFLIYFQGNSAPDKSGLPSDRFSAERTGGSVSTLTIQRTQQEDSAVYLCASRTGTSAYNEQFFGPGTRLTVL.

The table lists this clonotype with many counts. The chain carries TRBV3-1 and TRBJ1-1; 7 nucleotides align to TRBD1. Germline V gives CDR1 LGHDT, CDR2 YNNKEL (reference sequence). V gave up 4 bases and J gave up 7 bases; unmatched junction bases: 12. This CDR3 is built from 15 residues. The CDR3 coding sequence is TGTGCCAGCAGCCCTTGGGCAGGGGGAAGGGGTGAAGCTTTCTTT. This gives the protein CASSPWAGGRGEAFF.

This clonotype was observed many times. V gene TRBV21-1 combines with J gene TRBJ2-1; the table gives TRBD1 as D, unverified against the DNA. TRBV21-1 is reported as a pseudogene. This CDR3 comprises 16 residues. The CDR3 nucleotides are TGTGCCAGCAGCAAAGTGCGGCCCCCTAGATACAATGAGCAGTTCTTC. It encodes CASSKVRPPRYNEQFF.

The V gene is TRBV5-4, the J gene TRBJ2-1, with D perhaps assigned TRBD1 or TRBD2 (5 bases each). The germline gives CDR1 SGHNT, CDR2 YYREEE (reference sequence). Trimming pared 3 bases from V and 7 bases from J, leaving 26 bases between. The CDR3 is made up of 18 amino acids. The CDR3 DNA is TGTGCCAGCAGCTCCGCGAGGGGCTCATCTGGGCGCCGGAATGAGCAGTTCTTC. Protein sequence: CASSSARGSSGRRNEQFF.

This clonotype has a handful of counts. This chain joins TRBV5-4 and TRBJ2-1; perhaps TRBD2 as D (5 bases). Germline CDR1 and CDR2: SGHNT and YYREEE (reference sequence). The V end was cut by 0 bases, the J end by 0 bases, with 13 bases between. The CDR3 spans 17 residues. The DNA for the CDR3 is TGTGCCAGCAGCTTGGTGCCGCGGAGGAGCTCCTACAATGAGCAGTTCTTC. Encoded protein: CASSLVPRRSSYNEQFF.

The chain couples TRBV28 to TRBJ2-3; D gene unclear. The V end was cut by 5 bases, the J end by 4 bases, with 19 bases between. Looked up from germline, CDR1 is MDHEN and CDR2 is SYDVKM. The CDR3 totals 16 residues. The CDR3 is CASSLLLSGSPDTQYF. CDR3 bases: TGTGCCAGCAGTCTTCTCCTTTCTGGATCCCCAGATACGCAGTATTTT.

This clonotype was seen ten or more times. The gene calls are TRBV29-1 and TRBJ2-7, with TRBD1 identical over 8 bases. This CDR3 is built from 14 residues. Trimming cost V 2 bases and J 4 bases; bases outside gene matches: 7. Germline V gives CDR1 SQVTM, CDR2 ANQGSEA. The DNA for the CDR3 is TGCAGCGTTGAAAGGGGGCAGGGGGCTTACGAGCAGTACTTC. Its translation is CSVERGQGAYEQYF.

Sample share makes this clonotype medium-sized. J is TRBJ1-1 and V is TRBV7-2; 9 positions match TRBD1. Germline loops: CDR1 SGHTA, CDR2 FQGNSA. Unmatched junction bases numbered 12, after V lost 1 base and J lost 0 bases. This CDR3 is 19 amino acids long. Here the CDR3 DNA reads TGTGCCAGCAGCTTAGGGGGGACAGGGAAAGTCGCATTGAACACTGAAGCTTTCTTT. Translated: CASSLGGTGKVALNTEAFF.

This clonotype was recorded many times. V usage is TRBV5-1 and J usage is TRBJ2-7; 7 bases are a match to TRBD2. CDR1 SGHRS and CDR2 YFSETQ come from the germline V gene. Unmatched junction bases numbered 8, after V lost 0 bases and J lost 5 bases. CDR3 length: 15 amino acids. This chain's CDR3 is CASSLDSTSANEQYF. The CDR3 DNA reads TGCGCCAGCAGCTTGGATAGTACTAGCGCCAACGAGCAGTACTTC.

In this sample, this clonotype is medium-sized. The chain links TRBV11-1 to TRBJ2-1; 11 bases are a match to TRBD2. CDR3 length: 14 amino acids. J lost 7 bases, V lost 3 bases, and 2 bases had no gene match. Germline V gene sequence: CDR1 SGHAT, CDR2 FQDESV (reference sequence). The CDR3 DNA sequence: TGTGCCAGCAGCTTGCTAGCGGGAGGAAATGAGCAGTTCTTC. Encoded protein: CASSLLAGGNEQFF.

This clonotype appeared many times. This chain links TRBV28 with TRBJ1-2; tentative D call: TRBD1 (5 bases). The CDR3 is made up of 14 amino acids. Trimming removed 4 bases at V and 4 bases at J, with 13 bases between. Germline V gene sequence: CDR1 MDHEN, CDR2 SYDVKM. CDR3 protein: CASSWDVGSYGYTF. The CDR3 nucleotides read TGTGCCAGCAGTTGGGACGTCGGCAGCTATGGCTACACCTTC.

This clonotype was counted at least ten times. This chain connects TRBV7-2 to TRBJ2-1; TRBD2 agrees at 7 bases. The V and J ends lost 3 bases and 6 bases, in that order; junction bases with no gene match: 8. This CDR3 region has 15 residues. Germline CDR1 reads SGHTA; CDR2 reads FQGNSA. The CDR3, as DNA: TGTGCCAGCAGCTTTGGCCTAGCGGTCGCCAATGAGCAGTTCTTC. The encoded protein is CASSFGLAVANEQFF.

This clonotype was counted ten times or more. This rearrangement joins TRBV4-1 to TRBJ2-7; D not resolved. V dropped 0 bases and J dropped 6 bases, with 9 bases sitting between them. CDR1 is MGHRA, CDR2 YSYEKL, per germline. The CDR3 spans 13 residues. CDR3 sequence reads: CASSQDPGFEQYF. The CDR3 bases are TGCGCCAGCAGCCAAGATCCCGGGTTCGAGCAGTACTTC.

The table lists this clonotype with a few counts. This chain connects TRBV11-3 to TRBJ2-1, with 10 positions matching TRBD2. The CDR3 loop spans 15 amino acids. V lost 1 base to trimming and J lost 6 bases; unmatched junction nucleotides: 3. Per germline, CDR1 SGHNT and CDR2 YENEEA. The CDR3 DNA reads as TGTGCCAGCAGCTTAGCGTCTAGCGGGAGCAATGAGCAGTTCTTC. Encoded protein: CASSLASSGSNEQFF.

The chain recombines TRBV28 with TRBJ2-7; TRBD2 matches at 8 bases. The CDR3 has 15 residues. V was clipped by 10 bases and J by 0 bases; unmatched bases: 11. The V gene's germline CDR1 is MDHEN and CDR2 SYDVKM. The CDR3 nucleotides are TGTGCCACTCAGACTAGCGAGGCCAGCTCCTACGAGCAGTACTTC. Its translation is CATQTSEASSYEQYF.